What follows are 11 T cell receptor beta chains derived from one specimen sequenced in a study of cytomegalovirus exposure and HLA in healthy donors. Vbeta (60) and Jbeta (13) primers were used in the PCR. Method: immunoSEQ multiplex PCR; TCRdb's copy keeps in-frame clones and lacks some. The data show 150,000 to 200,000 clones, under 90% seen once. The source material was PBMCs. These TCRs come from a man aged 18 to 35 in good health and CMV-seronegative.

V usage is TRBV14 and J usage is TRBJ2-3, with 8 bases identical to TRBD1. The length of the CDR3 is 16 residues. Germline V gene lookup returns CDR1 SGHDN and CDR2 FVKESK. J gave up 2 bases and V 1 base, and 5 bases lay outside the gene matches. The CDR3 DNA reads as TGTGCCAGCAGCCAAGTGACAGGGGTCATCACAGATACGCAGTATTTT. Translated: CASSQVTGVITDTQYF.

This chain joins TRBV15 and TRBJ2-7; 7 bases are shared with TRBD1. Trimming removed 3 bases from V and 0 bases from J; junction bases left unmatched: 2. This CDR3 region has 14 residues. Germline-derived CDR1 and CDR2 are LNHNV and YYDKDF (reference sequence). DNA for the CDR3: TGTGCCACCAGCAGGACAGGGAGCTCCTACGAGCAGTACTTC. Protein product: CATSRTGSSYEQYF. The full variable domain, rest sourced from reference TRBV15 and TRBJ2-7, is DAMVIQNPRYQVTQFGKPVTLSCSQTLNHNVMYWYQQKSSQAPKLLFHYYDKDFNNEADTPDNFQSRRPNTSFCFLDIRSPGLGDTAMYLCATSRTGSSYEQYFGPGTRLTVT.

The chain uses TRBV4-3 and TRBJ1-1; a possible D gene is TRBD1 (6 bases). Germline V CDR1 and CDR2: LGHNA, YSLEER. Trimming took off 6 bases at V and 4 bases at J, with 15 bases between the two ends. The CDR3 loop spans 14 amino acids. CDR3 DNA sequence: TGCGCCAGCAGTCCGGACAGAGGATTCACTGAAGCTTTCTTT. This codes for CASSPDRGFTEAFF.

This rearrangement joins TRBV9 to TRBJ1-4; D ambiguous. The V end was cut by 4 bases, the J end by 5 bases, with 12 bases between. Germline CDR1 is SGDLS and CDR2 is YYNGEE. The CDR3 is made up of 14 amino acids. CDR3 protein: CASSPLGGNEKLFF. The DNA of the CDR3 is TGTGCCAGCAGCCCCCTCGGCGGGAATGAAAAACTGTTTTTT. The full variable domain, with the rest looked up from reference TRBV9 and TRBJ1-4, is DSGVTQTPKHLITATGQRVTLRCSPRSGDLSVYWYQQSLDQGLQFLIQYYNGEERAKGNILERFSAQQFPDLHSELNLSSLELGDSALYFCASSPLGGNEKLFFGSGTQLSVL.

The chain has TRBV19 and TRBJ1-2; D remains ambiguous. Per germline, CDR1 LNHDA and CDR2 SQIVND (reference sequence). The CDR3 extends over 16 amino acids. The ends were cut back, 5 bases at V and 4 bases at J, with 20 bases in the middle. The CDR3 sequence is CASSAPGRTLGYGYTF. CDR3 DNA: TGTGCCAGTAGTGCTCCGGGGAGAACGCTTGGCTATGGCTACACCTTC.

A single count supports this clone. This rearrangement joins TRBV5-4 to TRBJ2-3; 11 bases are a match to TRBD2. V shed 2 bases and J 1 base; nucleotides not matched to a gene: 3. In germline, CDR1 is SGHNT, CDR2 YYREEE (reference sequence). The CDR3 has 16 residues. CDR3 bases: TGTGCCAGCAGCTTTACTAGCGGGAGAGGCACAGATACGCAGTATTTT. The encoded protein is CASSFTSGRGTDTQYF.

This clone was seen once. The chain has TRBV10-3 and TRBJ1-1, with 8 positions matching TRBD1. Germline CDR1 and CDR2: ENHRY and SYGVKD. J gave up 4 bases and V 6 bases, and 13 bases lay outside the gene matches. This CDR3 has 16 residues. In DNA, the CDR3 is TGTGCCATCAGGGGGTCGGGGACAGGATTGAGCACTGAAGCTTTCTTT. This translates into CAIRGSGTGLSTEAFF.

This clone was found once. The chain uses TRBV10-2 and TRBJ1-5; D gene uncertain. Germline V gene lookup returns CDR1 WSHSY and CDR2 SAAADI. The CDR3 contains 14 residues. Trimming cost V 5 bases and J 6 bases, with 14 bases left between them. The DNA of the CDR3 is TGCGCCAGCAGTAGAGGTACGGGTAGTCAGCCCCAGCATTTT. It yields the protein CASSRGTGSQPQHF.

The chain has TRBV5-8 and TRBJ1-2; no definite D call. Looked up from germline, CDR1 is SGHTS and CDR2 is YDEGEE. Trimming pared 4 bases from V and 5 bases from J, leaving 12 bases between. The CDR3 covers 13 residues. The DNA for the CDR3 is TGTGCCAGCAGCCACGATCACCGGTATGGCTACACCTTC. Translating gives CASSHDHRYGYTF.

The chain has TRBV19 and TRBJ1-5; D ambiguous. The CDR3 extends over 15 amino acids. Germline assignment: CDR1 LNHDA and CDR2 SQIVND (reference sequence). Deletions cut 5 bases from V and 0 bases from J, with 11 bases between. The CDR3 coding sequence is TGTGCCAGTAGTCCTATCCCACCTAGCAATCAGCCCCAGCATTTT. This translates into CASSPIPPSNQPQHF.

This clone was counted between two and nine times. The chain links TRBV6-5 to TRBJ2-3; maybe TRBD1 (5 bases). Per germline, CDR1 MNHEY and CDR2 SVGAGI. The CDR3 has 14 amino acids. V was pared by 4 bases and J by 7 bases, with 15 bases between. The CDR3 DNA reads TGTGCCAGCAGTTCTCGGACGACAGATAATACGCAGTATTTT. This gives the protein CASSSRTTDNTQYF.